These 14 T cell receptor beta chains originate from one sample sequenced in a study of blood T cell repertoires in COVID-19. The data were produced by immunoSEQ multiplex PCR, yet TCRdb's version contains in-frame clones alone and is incomplete. The data show fewer than 300,000 clones, around 89% seen once. Sequencing was performed on PBMCs or T cells enriched from blood (not recorded which). These receptors all come from a middle-aged man who had recovered from COVID-19.

V is TRBV10-1 and J is TRBJ1-6; the match to TRBD1 covers 10 bases. From germline, CDR1 is WNHNN and CDR2 SYGVQD (reference sequence). V lost 4 bases and J lost 6; bases outside the gene matches: 9. The CDR3 has 17 amino acids. The CDR3: CASSGEADRGGNSPLHF. CDR3 nucleotides: TGCGCCAGCAGTGGGGAAGCGGACAGGGGGGGTAATTCACCCCTCCACTTT.

This chain joins TRBV6-5 and TRBJ2-1; 12 bases map to TRBD2. In germline, CDR1 is MNHEY, CDR2 SVGAGI. The CDR3 is made up of 16 amino acids. V lost 0 bases and J lost 6; bases outside the gene matches: 3. CDR3 nucleotide sequence: TGTGCCAGCAGTTACTCAAGACTAGCGGGAGTCAATGAGCAGTTCTTC. Translated: CASSYSRLAGVNEQFF.

This rearrangement joins TRBV19 to TRBJ1-2; no definite D call. Germline lookup yields CDR1 LNHDA and CDR2 SQIVND (reference sequence). The CDR3 extends over 17 amino acids. Trimming removed 3 bases from V and 0 bases from J, with 17 bases in between. Here the CDR3 DNA reads TGTGCCAGTAGTATCCCCCGGGGAGGACTTGCTAACTATGGCTACACCTTC. Amino acids: CASSIPRGGLANYGYTF. Full variable domain (remainder filled in from reference TRBV19 and TRBJ1-2): DGGITQSPKYLFRKEGQNVTLSCEQNLNHDAMYWYRQDPGQGLRLIYYSQIVNDFQKGDIAEGYSVSREKKESFPLTVTSAQKNPTAFYLCASSIPRGGLANYGYTFGSGTRLTVV.

The chain couples TRBV7-2 to TRBJ1-3, with D uncertain. This CDR3 has 16 amino acids. Germline V gene lookup returns CDR1 SGHTA and CDR2 FQGNSA. Trimming cost V 5 bases and J 2 bases, with 16 bases left between them. CDR3 in DNA: TGTGCCAGCAGCCAACTGGGCAGATTGGCTGGAAACACCATATATTTT. Amino acids: CASSQLGRLAGNTIYF.

The chain carries TRBV7-3 and TRBJ1-2; 7 bases align to TRBD1. With 4 bases clipped from V and 0 bases from J, the junction kept 8 bases outside the gene matches. Germline-derived CDR1 and CDR2 are SGHTA and FQGTGA. The CDR3 has 16 residues. CDR3: CASSSGGTDSNYGYTF. CDR3 in DNA: TGTGCCAGCAGCTCCGGCGGGACAGACTCTAACTATGGCTACACCTTC.

The CDR3 region has the DNA TGTGCCAGCAGCCAGTCAAGACTAGCGGGGGGCCTCAGCAATGAGCAGTTCTTC. As protein: CASSQSRLAGGLSNEQFF. V and J are TRBV14 and TRBJ2-1; 13 bases fit TRBD2. V trimming: 3 bases; J trimming: 6 bases; junction bases outside the gene matches: 11. The germline V gene encodes CDR1 SGHDN and CDR2 FVKESK. This CDR3 comprises 18 residues. Complete variable domain (other parts from reference TRBV14 and TRBJ2-1): EAGVTQFPSHSVIEKGQTVTLRCDPISGHDNLYWYRRVMGKEIKFLLHFVKESKQDESGMPNNRFLAERTGGTYSTLKVQPAELEDSGVYFCASSQSRLAGGLSNEQFFGPGTRLTVL.

J is TRBJ2-1 and V is TRBV6-6; TRBD1 agrees at 8 bases. In germline, CDR1 is MNHNY, CDR2 SVGAGI (reference sequence). V shed 5 bases and J 5 bases; nucleotides not matched to a gene: 11. This CDR3 is built from 16 residues. The CDR3 spells CASSGYRGSWNNEQFF. Here the CDR3 DNA reads TGTGCCAGCAGTGGATACAGGGGGAGTTGGAACAATGAGCAGTTCTTC.

The chain is built from TRBV20-1 and TRBJ2-1; 9 bases fit TRBD2. The CDR3 loop spans 15 amino acids. The junction had 6 bases not matched to a gene; V was cut back by 3 bases and J by 3 bases. Germline V gene data show CDR1 as DFQATT and CDR2 as SNEGSKA (reference sequence). The CDR3 spells CSASSASGDYNEQFF. CDR3 DNA: TGCAGTGCTAGTAGCGCTAGCGGGGACTACAATGAGCAGTTCTTC.

The chain has TRBV7-3 and TRBJ1-2; 10 nucleotides agree with TRBD1. Trimming at V came to 5 bases and at J to 4 bases, leaving 19 bases not matched to a gene. The CDR3 totals 19 residues. Germline V gene data show CDR1 as SGHTA and CDR2 as FQGTGA. The CDR3 DNA sequence: TGTGCCAGCAGCCCCGATTTGGGTTCCCGGGACAGGGGATCCTATGGCTACACCTTC. The encoded protein is CASSPDLGSRDRGSYGYTF. The whole variable domain, remainder taken from reference TRBV7-3 and TRBJ1-2, is GAGVSQTPSNKVTEKGKYVELRCDPISGHTALYWYRQSLGQGPEFLIYFQGTGAADDSGLPNDRFFAVRPEGSVSTLKIQRTERGDSAVYLCASSPDLGSRDRGSYGYTFGSGTRLTVV.

The chain is built from TRBV7-2 and TRBJ2-3, with a possible D match to TRBD1 (5 bases). Germline V CDR1 and CDR2: SGHTA, FQGNSA. V lost 3 bases and J lost 3, with 7 bases in between. CDR3 size: 13 residues. DNA of the CDR3: TGTGCCAGCAGCTTCCAGGGAACAGATACGCAGTATTTT. It codes for CASSFQGTDTQYF. Variable domain in full (rest from reference TRBV7-2 and TRBJ2-3): GAGVSQSPSNKVTEKGKDVELRCDPISGHTALYWYRQSLGQGLEFLIYFQGNSAPDKSGLPSDRFSAERTGGSVSTLTIQRTQQEDSAVYLCASSFQGTDTQYFGPGTRLTVL.

V usage is TRBV2 and J usage is TRBJ2-7, with 7 bases matching TRBD2. The CDR3 has 11 amino acids. Germline V gene data show CDR1 as SNHLY and CDR2 as FYNNEI. V trimming: 8 bases; J trimming: 2 bases; junction bases outside the gene matches: 0. The CDR3 is CASREAYEQYF. The CDR3, as DNA: TGTGCCAGCCGGGAGGCCTACGAGCAGTACTTC.

The rearrangement links TRBV7-8 to TRBJ1-4, with 9 positions matching TRBD1. Trimming cost V 1 base and J 5 bases; bases outside gene matches: 5. The CDR3 is 16 amino acids. Germline CDR1 SGHVS, CDR2 FQNEAQ. The CDR3 is CASSLGAGQGNEKLFF. CDR3 coding DNA: TGTGCCAGCAGCTTAGGGGCGGGACAGGGCAATGAAAAACTGTTTTTT.

The chain couples TRBV5-4 to TRBJ2-1; 11 bases fit TRBD2. CDR1 and CDR2 from the germline V gene are SGHNT and YYREEE (reference sequence). This CDR3 is built from 16 residues. V shed 4 bases, J shed 3 bases, and the junction held 6 bases outside the gene matches. Here the CDR3 reads CASSLLTSGNYNEQFF. In DNA, the CDR3 is TGTGCCAGCAGCCTCCTGACTAGCGGGAACTACAATGAGCAGTTCTTC.

This sequence joins TRBV7-3 and TRBJ2-1; 10 positions match TRBD2. There are 19 residues in the CDR3. The J segment lost 1 base and the V segment lost 5 bases, leaving 14 bases of the junction unmatched. The germline V gene has CDR1 SGHTA and CDR2 FQGTGA. CDR3 in amino acids: CASSPHPGLATESYNEQFF. The CDR3 bases are TGTGCCAGCAGCCCCCATCCGGGACTAGCGACGGAATCCTACAATGAGCAGTTCTTC.